This TCR beta chain originates from a study of blood T cell repertoires in COVID-19. About the study: Sites across the United States, Italy and Spain contributed samples from acute and convalescent COVID-19. The cDNA or gDNA used as material had been derived from T cells, B-cell-depleted T cells, or PBMCs.

V lost 8 bases to trimming and J lost 4 bases; unmatched junction nucleotides: 4. The CDR3 is made up of 13 amino acids. Germline lookup yields CDR1 SGHTA and CDR2 FQGTGA. In the authors' workflow: How many nucleated cells were present was estimated from reference gene primer amplification. The protocol was immunoSEQ multiplex PCR, while the TCRdb copy is restricted to in-frame clones and leaves out a portion. V and J calls and clone size are those listed in that table; D and trimming were worked out from the DNA. The data contain 150,000 to 200,000 clones, more than 80% of them singletons. Specimen: peripheral blood. This clonotype was obtained from a man aged 50 to 60 with acute or convalescent COVID-19. The chain combines TRBV7-3 with TRBJ2-5; 10 bases agree with TRBD1. Here the CDR3 DNA reads TGTGCCAGCGGCCGGGACAGGGGAGAGACCCAGTACTTC. Amino acids: CASGRDRGETQYF.